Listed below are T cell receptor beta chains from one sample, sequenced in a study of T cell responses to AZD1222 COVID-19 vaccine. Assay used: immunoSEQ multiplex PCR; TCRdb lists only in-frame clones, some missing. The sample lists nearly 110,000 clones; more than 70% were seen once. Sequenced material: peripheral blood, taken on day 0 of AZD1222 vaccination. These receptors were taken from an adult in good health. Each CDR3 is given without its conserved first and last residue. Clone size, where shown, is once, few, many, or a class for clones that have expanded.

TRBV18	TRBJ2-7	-	ASSPSGHEQY
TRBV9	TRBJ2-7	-	ASSVGTSGIYEQY
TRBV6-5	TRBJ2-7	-	ASSRTGSSYEQY
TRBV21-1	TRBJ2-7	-	ASSKVGGAYEQY
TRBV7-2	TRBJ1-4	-	ASSYDRANNEKLF
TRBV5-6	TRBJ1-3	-	ASRLTGSVISSGNTIY
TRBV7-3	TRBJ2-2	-	ASSPQGVAGELF
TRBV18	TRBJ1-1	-	ASSPPASGTEAF
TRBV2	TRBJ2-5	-	ASREFLGVRETQY
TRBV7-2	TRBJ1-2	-	ASSLDSSYGYT
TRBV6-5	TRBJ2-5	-	ASSSTSLETQY
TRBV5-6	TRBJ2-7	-	ASSLSRGQPY
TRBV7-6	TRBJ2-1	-	ASSQRGLAGSNEQF
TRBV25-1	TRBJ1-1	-	ASSPGGNTEAF
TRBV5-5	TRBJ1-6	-	ASSLADRGGNSPLH
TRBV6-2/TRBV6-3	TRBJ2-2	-	ASSYRRAGELF
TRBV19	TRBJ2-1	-	ASSINRGYEQF
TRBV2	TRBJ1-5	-	ASSSGQGGQPQH
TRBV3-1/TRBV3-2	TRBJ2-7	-	ASSQDLWAGSHYEQY
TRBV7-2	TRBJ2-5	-	ASSSDRGKTQY
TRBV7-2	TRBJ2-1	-	ASSQNSPHHRNEQF
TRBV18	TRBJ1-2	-	ASSPGTANYGYT
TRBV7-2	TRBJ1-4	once	ASSLASRARVGEKLF
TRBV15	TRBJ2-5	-	AAGTSGASETQY